This T cell receptor (beta chain) appears in the sequencing data of a study of CD8+ T cells in alopecia areata. Points on this clone: What it binds is unknown.

Reverse transcribed after extraction, RNA yielded cDNA as the sequencing template. This table comes from immunoSEQ multiplex PCR, and its TCRdb copy is limited to in-frame clones, with some not included. In the table there are 200,000 or so clones, approximately 45% of which are singletons. The study's findings and limits: Researchers report lesional scalp, most notably alopecia totalis/universalis, outstripped normal scalp in clonality. Throughout tofacitinib, many expanded lesional clones continued to persist in scalp and blood.

Specified treatment: oral pan-JAK inhibitor, 5-10 mg twice daily. Lesional scalp tissue (obtained by punch biopsy) and peripheral blood were collected from alopecia areata patients. Losses at the gene ends were 6 bases for V and 9 bases for J; bases not matched to a gene: 4. The CDR3 is 12 amino acids. Germline V CDR1 and CDR2: LNHDA, SQIVND (reference sequence). The sequence was collected from a human donor with alopecia areata. The source was CD4+ T cells sorted from blood, collected around week 36, from a patient treated with tofacitinib. The chain combines TRBV19 with TRBJ2-1; TRBD2 agrees at 8 bases. CDR3 in amino acids: CASSTAGVEQFF. CDR3 sequence (DNA): TGTGCCAGTAGCACAGCGGGAGTTGAGCAGTTCTTC.